This T cell receptor beta chain was recovered during a study of blood T cell repertoires in COVID-19. At the level of the study: T cells, B-cell-depleted T cells, or PBMCs provided the cDNA or gDNA that served as material.

V lost 2 bases and J lost 2; bases outside the gene matches: 13. This CDR3 is built from 18 residues. Germline V gene sequence: CDR1 MNHNS, CDR2 SASEGT. This table comes from immunoSEQ multiplex PCR, and its TCRdb copy is limited to in-frame clones, with some not included. Here the sample spans about 19,000 clones, about 87% being singletons. The sequencing sample was made of peripheral blood. This receptor was obtained from a human donor in a cohort sampled during active COVID-19. The rearrangement links TRBV6-1 to TRBJ2-7; 9 positions match TRBD1. In DNA form, the CDR3 reads TGTGCCAGCAGTGAATTGCTAATTATTCGACAGGGGGCCTACGAGCAGTACTTC. This encodes CASSELLIIRQGAYEQYF.